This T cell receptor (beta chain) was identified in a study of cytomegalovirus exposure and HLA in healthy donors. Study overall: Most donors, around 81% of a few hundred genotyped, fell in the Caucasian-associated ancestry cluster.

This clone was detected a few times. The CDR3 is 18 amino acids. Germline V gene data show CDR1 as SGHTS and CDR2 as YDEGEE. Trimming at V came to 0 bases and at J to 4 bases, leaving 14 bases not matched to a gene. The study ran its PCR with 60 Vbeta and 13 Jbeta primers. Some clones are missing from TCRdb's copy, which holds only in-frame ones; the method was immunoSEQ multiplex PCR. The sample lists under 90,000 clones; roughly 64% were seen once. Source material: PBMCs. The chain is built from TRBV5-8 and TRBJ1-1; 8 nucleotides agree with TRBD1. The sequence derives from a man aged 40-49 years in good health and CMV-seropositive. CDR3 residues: CASSLGGPGGDPSTEAFF. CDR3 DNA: TGTGCCAGCAGCTTGGGGGGGCCAGGGGGCGACCCGAGCACTGAAGCTTTCTTT.